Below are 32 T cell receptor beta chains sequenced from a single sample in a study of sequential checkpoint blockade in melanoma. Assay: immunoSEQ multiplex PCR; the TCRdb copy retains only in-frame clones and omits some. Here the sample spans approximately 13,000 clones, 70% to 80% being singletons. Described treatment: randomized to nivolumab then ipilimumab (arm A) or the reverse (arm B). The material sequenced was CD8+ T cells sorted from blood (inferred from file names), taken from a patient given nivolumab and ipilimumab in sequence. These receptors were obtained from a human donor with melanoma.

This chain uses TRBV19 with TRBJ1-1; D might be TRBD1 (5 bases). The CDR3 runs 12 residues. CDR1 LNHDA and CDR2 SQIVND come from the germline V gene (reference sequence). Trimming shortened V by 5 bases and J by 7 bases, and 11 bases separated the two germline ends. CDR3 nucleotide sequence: TGTGCCAGTAGTCACTCGACAGATGAAGCTTTCTTT. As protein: CASSHSTDEAFF.

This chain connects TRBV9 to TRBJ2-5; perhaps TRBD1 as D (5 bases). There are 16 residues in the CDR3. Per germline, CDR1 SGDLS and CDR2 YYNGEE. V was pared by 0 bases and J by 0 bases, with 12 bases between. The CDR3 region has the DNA TGTGCCAGCAGCGTAGGGGCGACAGTCCACCAAGAGACCCAGTACTTC. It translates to CASSVGATVHQETQYF.

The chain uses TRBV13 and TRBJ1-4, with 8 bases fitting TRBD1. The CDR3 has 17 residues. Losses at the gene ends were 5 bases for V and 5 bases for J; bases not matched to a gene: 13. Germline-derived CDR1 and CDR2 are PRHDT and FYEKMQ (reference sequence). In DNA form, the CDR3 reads TGTGCCAGCAGCCGGGCCGGGACAGGCATTATAAATGAAAAACTGTTTTTT. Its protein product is CASSRAGTGIINEKLFF.

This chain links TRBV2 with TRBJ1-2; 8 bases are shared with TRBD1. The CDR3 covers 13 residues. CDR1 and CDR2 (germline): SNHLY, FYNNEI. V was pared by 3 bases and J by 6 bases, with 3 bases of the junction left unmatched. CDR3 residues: CASSEDRVHGYTF. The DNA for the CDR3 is TGTGCCAGCAGTGAGGACAGGGTTCATGGCTACACCTTC.

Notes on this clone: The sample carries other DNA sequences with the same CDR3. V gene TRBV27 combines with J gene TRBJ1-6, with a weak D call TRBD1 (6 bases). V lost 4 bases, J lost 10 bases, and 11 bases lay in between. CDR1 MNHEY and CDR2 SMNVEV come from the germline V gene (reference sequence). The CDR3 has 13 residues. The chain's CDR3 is CASSWNRESPLHF. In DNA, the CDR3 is TGTGCCAGCAGTTGGAACAGGGAGTCACCCCTCCACTTT.

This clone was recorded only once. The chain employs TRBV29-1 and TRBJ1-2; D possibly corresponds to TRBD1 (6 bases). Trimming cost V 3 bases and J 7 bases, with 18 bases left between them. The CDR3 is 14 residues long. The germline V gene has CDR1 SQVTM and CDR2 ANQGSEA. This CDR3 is CSVETQGGAGGYTF. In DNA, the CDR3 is TGCAGCGTTGAGACTCAAGGGGGAGCAGGTGGCTACACCTTC.

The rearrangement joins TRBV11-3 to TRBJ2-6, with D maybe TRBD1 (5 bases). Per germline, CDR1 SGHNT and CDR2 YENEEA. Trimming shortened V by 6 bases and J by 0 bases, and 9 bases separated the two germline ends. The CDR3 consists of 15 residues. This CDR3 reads CASRLRGSGANVLTF. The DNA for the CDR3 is TGTGCCAGCAGATTAAGGGGCTCTGGGGCCAACGTCCTGACTTTC.

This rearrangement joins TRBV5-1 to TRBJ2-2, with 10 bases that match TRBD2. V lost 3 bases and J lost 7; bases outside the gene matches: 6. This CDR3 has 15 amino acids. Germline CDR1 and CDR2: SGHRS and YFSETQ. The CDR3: CASSSELAGVGELFF. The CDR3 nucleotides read TGCGCCAGCAGCTCAGAGCTAGCGGGAGTCGGGGAGCTGTTTTTT.

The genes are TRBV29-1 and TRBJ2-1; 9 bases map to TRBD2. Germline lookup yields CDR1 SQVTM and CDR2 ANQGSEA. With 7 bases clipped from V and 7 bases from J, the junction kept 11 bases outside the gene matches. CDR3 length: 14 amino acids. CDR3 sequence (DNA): TGCAGCGCTGCGGGCGGGAGGGAGGGGAATGAGCAGTTCTTC. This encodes CSAAGGREGNEQFF.

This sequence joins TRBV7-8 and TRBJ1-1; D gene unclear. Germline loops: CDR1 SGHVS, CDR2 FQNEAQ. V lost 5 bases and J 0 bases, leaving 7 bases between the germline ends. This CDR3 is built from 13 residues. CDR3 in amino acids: CASSLSVNTEAFF. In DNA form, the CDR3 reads TGTGCCAGCAGCCTAAGTGTGAACACTGAAGCTTTCTTT.

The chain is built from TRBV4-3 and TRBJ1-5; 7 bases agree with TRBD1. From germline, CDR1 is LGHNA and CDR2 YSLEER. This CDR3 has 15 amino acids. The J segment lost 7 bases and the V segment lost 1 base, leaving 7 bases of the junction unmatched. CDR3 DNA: TGCGCCAGCAGCCAAGCGGAGGGGGCAAGACAGCCCCAGCATTTT. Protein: CASSQAEGARQPQHF.

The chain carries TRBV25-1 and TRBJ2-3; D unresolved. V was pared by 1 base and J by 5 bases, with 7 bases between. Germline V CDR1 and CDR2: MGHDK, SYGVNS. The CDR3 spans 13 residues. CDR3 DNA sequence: TGTGCCAGCAGTGAATTGTTTCTAGATACGCAGTATTTT. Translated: CASSELFLDTQYF.

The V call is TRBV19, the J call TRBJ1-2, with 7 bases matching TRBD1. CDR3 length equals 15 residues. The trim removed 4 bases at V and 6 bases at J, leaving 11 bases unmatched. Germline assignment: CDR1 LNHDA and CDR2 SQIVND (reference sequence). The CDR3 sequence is CASSTTLGGHDGYTF. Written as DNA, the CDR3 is TGTGCCAGTAGTACGACCCTAGGGGGCCACGATGGCTACACCTTC.

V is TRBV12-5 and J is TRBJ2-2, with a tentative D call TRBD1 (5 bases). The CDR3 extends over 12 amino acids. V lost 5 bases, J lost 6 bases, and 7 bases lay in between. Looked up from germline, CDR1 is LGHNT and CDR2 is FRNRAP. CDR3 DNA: TGTGCTAGTGGTGCAGGGTCCGGGGAGCTGTTTTTT. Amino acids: CASGAGSGELFF. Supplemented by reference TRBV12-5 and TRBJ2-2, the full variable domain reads DARVTQTPRHKVTEMGQEVTMRCQPILGHNTVFWYRQTMMQGLELLAYFRNRAPLDDSGMPKDRFSAEMPDATLATLKIQPSEPRDSAVYFCASGAGSGELFFGEGSRLTVL.

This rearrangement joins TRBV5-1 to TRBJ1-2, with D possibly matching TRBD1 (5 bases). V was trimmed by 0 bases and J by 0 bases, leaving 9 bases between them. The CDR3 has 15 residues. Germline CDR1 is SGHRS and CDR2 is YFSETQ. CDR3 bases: TGCGCCAGCAGCTTGGAGGCAGGGTCTAACTATGGCTACACCTTC. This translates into CASSLEAGSNYGYTF. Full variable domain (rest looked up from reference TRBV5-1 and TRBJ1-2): KAGVTQTPRYLIKTRGQQVTLSCSPISGHRSVSWYQQTPGQGLQFLFEYFSETQRNKGNFPGRFSGRQFSNSRSEMNVSTLELGDSALYLCASSLEAGSNYGYTFGSGTRLTVV.

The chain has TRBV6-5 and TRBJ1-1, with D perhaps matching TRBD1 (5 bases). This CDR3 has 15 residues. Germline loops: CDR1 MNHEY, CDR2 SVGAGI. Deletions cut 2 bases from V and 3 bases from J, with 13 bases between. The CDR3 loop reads CASSYDFGGDTEAFF. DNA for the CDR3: TGTGCCAGCAGTTACGACTTCGGGGGGGACACTGAAGCTTTCTTT.

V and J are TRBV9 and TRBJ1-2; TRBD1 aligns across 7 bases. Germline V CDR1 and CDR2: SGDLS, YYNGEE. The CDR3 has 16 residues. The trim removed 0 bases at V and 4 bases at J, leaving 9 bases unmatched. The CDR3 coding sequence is TGTGCCAGCAGCGTAGACTACGACAGGGATCTCTATGGCTACACCTTC. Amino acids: CASSVDYDRDLYGYTF.

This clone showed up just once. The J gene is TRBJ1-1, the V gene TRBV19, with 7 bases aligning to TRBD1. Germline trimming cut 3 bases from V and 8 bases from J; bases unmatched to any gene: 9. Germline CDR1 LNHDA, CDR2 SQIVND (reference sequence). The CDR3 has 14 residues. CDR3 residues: CASSIGQVVTEAFF. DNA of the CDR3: TGTGCCAGTAGTATTGGACAGGTCGTCACCGAAGCTTTCTTT.

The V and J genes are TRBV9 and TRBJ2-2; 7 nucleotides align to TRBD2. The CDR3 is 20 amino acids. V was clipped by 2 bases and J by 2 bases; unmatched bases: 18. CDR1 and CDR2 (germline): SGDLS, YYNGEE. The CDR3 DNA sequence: TGTGCCAGCAGCGTTTGGGGGTTTGATGGACTAGGGTTTAACACCGGGGAGCTGTTTTTT. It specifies CASSVWGFDGLGFNTGELFF.

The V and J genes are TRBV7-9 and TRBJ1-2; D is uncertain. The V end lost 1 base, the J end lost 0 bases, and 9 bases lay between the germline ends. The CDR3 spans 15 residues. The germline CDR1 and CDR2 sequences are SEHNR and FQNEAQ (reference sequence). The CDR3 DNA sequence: TGTGCCAGCAGCTTAGTGGGCAGATCTAACTATGGCTACACCTTC. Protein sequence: CASSLVGRSNYGYTF.

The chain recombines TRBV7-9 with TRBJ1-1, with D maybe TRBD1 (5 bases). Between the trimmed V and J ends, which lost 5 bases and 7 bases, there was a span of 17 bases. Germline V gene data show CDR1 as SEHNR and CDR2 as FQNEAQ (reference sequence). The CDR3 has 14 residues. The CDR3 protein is CASSPPAGRDEAFF. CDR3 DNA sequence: TGTGCCAGCAGCCCCCCGGCGGGACGAGATGAAGCTTTCTTT.

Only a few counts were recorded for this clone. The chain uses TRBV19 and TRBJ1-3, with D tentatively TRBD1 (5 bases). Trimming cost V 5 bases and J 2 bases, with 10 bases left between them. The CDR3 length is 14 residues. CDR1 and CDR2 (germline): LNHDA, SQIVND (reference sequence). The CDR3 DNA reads TGTGCCAGTAGTTACCGGACACCTGGAAACACCATATATTTT. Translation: CASSYRTPGNTIYF.

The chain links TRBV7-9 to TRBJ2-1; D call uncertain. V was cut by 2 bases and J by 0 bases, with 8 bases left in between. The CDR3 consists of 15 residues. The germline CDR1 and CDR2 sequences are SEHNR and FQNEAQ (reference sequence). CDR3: CASSLWLSSYNEQFF. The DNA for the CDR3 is TGTGCCAGCAGCTTATGGCTCAGCTCCTACAATGAGCAGTTCTTC.

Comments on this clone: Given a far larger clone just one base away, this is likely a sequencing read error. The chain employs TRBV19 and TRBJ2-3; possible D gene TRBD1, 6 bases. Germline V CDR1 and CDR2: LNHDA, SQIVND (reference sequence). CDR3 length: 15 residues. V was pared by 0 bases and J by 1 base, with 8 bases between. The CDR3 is CASSIEGHGTDTQYF. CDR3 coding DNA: TGTGCCAGTAGTATAGAGGGACACGGCACAGATACGCAGTATTTT.

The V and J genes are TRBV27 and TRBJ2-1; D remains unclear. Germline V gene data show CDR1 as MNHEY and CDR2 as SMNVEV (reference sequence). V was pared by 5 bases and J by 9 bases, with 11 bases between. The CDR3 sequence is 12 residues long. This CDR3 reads CASSPNLVEQFF. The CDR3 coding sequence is TGTGCCAGCAGTCCTAATTTAGTTGAGCAGTTCTTC.

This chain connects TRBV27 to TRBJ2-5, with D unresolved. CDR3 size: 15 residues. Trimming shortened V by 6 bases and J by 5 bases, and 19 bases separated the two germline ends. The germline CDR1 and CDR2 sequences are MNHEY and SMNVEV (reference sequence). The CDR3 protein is CASSFSRNPRETQYF. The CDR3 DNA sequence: TGTGCCAGCAGCTTTAGCCGCAACCCTAGGGAGACCCAGTACTTC.

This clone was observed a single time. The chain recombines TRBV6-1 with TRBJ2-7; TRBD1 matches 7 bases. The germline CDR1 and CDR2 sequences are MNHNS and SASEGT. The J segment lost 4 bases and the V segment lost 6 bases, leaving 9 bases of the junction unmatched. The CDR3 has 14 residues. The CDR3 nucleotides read TGTGCCAGCAGCTGGGACAGCTCCTTTTACGAGCAGTACTTC. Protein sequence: CASSWDSSFYEQYF.

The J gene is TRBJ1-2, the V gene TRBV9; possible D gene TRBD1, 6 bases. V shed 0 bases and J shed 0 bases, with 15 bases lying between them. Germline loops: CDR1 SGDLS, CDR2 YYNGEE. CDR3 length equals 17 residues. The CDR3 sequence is CASSVGGQVHPNYGYTF. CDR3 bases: TGTGCCAGCAGCGTAGGGGGGCAGGTCCACCCTAACTATGGCTACACCTTC.

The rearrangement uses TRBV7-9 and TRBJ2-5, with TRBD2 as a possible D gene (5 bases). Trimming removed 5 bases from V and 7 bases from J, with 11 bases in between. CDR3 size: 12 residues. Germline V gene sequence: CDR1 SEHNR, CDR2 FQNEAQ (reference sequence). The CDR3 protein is CASSHLGGTQYF. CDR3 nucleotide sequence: TGTGCCAGCAGCCACCTCGGAGGGACCCAGTACTTC.

The CDR3 region has the DNA TGTGCCAGTAGTATCGTAGCGGGGGGGCGAATTACCTACAATGAGCAGTTCTTC. This encodes CASSIVAGGRITYNEQFF. The rearrangement uses TRBV19 and TRBJ2-1; 11 nucleotides match TRBD2. The CDR3 contains 18 residues. Germline CDR1 and CDR2: LNHDA and SQIVND (reference sequence). With 3 bases clipped from V and 2 bases from J, the junction kept 9 bases outside the gene matches.

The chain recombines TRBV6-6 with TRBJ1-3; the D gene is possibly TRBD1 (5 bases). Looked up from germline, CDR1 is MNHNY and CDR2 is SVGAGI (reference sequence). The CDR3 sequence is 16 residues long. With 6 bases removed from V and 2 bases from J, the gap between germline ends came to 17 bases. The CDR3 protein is CASRQPIGEAGNTIYF. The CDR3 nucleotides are TGTGCCAGCAGACAGCCGATAGGGGAGGCTGGAAACACCATATATTTT.

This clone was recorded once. In DNA form, the CDR3 reads TGCGCCAGCAGTGAGTCTGGGGTGGGGTTGGAACAGGGGACCTACGAGCAGTACTTC. This gives the protein CASSESGVGLEQGTYEQYF. V and J are TRBV10-2 and TRBJ2-7, with 7 bases aligning to TRBD1. The junction had 16 bases not matched to a gene; V was cut back by 0 bases and J by 2 bases. Germline CDR1 WSHSY, CDR2 SAAADI. The CDR3 is 19 amino acids.